This T cell receptor (beta chain) was obtained from a study of T cell responses to AZD1222 COVID-19 vaccine. This CDR3 has 15 amino acids. V was pared by 2 bases and J by 3 bases, with 12 bases between. CDR1 is SGHRS, CDR2 YFSETQ, per germline. Profiled with immunoSEQ multiplex PCR; TCRdb holds only in-frame clones, not every one. The sample lists tens of thousands of clones; 90% were seen once. A word on this clone: The antigen is unknown.

The study, taken as a whole, reports: There were vaccine-associated CD4 TCRs across spike, dominant at 160-218 and 743-854. In all cases, repertoires were sampled only after the peak T cell response. Donors were chiefly white British, with a greater number of females, and clonal diversity was perhaps underestimated.

This chain uses TRBV5-1 with TRBJ2-1; D is possibly TRBD1 or TRBD2 (5 bases each). The sequencing here drew on peripheral blood, taken on day 0 of AZD1222 vaccination. The origin of this receptor is an adult in good health. CDR3 sequence reads: CASSFSGGNYNEQFF. DNA of the CDR3: TGCGCCAGCAGCTTTAGTGGGGGTAACTACAATGAGCAGTTCTTC.